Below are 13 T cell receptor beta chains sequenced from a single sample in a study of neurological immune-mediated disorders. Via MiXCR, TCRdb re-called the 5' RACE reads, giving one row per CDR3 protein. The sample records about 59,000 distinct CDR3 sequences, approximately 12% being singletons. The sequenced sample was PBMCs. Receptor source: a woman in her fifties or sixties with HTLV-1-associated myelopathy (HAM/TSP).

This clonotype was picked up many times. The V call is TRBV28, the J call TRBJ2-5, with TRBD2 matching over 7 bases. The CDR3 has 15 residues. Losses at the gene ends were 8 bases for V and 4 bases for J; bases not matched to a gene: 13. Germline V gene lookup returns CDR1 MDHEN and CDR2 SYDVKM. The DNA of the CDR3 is TGTGCCAGCCGTCAATTGGCGGGAGATCGAGAGACCCAGTACTTC. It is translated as CASRQLAGDRETQYF.

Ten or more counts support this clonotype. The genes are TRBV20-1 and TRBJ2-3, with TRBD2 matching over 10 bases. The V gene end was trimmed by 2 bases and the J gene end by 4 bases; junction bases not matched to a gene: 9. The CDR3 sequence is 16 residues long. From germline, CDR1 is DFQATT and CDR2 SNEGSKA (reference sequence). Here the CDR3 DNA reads TGCAGTGCTAGAAGCCCCGGGACTAGCGCCCCAGATACGCAGTATTTT. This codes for CSARSPGTSAPDTQYF.

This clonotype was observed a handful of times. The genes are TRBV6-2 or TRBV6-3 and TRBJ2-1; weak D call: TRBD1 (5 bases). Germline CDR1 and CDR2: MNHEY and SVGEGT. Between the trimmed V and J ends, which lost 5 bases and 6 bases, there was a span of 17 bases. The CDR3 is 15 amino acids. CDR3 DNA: TGTGCCAGCAGTCCAGGACACTCACCACTCAATGAGCAGTTCTTC. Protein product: CASSPGHSPLNEQFF.

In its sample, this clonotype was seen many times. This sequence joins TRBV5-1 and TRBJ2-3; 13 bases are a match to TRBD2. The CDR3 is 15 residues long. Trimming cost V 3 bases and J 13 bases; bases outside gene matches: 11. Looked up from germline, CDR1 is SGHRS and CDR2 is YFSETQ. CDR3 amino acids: CASSSGTSGMVLEYF. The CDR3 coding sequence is TGCGCCAGCAGCTCCGGGACTAGCGGGATGGTATTGGAGTATTTT.

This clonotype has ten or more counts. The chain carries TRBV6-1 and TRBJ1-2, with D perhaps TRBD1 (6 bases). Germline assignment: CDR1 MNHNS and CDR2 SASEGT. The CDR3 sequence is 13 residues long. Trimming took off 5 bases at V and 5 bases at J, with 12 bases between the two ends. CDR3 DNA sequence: TGTGCCAGCAGTCCACAGGGCTGGTATGGCTACACCTTC. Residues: CASSPQGWYGYTF.

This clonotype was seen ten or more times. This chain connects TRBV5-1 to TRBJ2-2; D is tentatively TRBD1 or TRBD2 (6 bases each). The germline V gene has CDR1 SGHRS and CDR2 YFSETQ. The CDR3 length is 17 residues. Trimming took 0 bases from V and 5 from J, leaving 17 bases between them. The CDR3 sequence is CASSLEGRQGRTGELFF. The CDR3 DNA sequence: TGCGCCAGCAGCTTGGAGGGGCGTCAGGGGAGGACCGGGGAGCTGTTTTTT.

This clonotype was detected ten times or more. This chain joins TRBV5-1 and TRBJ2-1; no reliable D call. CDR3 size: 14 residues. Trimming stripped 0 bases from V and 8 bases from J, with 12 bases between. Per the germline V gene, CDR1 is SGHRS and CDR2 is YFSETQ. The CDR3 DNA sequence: TGCGCCAGCAGCTTGGGGGCCTATCGGGATGAGCAGTTCTTC. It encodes CASSLGAYRDEQFF.

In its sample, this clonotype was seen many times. This CDR3 is CSANRRQTSGRVTDTQYF. The CDR3 DNA reads as TGCAGTGCGAACCGACGCCAAACTAGCGGGAGAGTAACAGATACGCAGTATTTT. The chain is built from TRBV20-1 and TRBJ2-3; 11 bases fit TRBD2. CDR3 length: 18 amino acids. Unmatched junction bases numbered 17, after V lost 6 bases and J lost 3 bases. The V gene's germline CDR1 is DFQATT and CDR2 SNEGSKA (reference sequence).

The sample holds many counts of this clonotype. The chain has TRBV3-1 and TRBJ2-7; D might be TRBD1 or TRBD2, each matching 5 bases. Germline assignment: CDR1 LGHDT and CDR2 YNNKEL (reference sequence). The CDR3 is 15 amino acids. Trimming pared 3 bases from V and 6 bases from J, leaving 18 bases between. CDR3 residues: CASSQPGRRSGEQYF. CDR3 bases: TGTGCCAGCAGCCAGCCGGGACGTCGGTCGGGCGAGCAGTACTTC.

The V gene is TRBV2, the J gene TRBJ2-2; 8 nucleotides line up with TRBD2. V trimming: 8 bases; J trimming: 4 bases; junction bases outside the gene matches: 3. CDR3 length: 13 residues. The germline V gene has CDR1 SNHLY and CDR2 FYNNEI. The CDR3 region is CASRLAITGELFF. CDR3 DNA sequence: TGTGCCAGCCGACTAGCGATCACCGGGGAGCTGTTTTTT.

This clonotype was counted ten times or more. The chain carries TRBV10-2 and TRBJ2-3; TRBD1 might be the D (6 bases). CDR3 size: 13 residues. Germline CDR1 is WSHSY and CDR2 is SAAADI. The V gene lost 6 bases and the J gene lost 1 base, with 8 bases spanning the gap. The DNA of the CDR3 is TGCGCCAGCAGACAGGGTGGCACAGATACGCAGTATTTT. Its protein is CASRQGGTDTQYF.

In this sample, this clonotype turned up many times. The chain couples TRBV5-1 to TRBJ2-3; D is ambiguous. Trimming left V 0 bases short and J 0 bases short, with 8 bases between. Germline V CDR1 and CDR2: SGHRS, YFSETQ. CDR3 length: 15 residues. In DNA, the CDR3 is TGCGCCAGCAGCTTGGACAGCGCCAGCACAGATACGCAGTATTTT. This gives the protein CASSLDSASTDTQYF.

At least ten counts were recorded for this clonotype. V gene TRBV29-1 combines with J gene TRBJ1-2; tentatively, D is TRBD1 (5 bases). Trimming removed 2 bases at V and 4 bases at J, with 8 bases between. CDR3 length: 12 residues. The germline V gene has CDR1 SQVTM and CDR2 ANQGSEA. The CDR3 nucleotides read TGCAGCGTTGAACAGGGATCCTATGGCTACACCTTC. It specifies CSVEQGSYGYTF.